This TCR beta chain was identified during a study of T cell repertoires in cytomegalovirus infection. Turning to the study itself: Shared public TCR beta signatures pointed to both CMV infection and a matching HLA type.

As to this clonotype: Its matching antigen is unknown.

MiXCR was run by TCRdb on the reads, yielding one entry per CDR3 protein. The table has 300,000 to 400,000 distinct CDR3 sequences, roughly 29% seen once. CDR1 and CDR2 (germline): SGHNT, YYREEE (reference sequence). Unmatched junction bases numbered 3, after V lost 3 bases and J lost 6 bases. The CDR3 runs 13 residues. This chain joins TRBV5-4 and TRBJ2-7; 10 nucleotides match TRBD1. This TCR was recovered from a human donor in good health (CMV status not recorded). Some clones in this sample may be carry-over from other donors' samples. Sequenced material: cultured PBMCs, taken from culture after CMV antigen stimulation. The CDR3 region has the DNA TGTGCCAGCAGCTGGGACAGGGGTATCGAGCAGTACTTC. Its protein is CASSWDRGIEQYF. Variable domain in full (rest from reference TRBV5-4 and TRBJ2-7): ETGVTQSPTHLIKTRGQQVTLRCSSQSGHNTVSWYQQALGQGPQFIFQYYREEENGRGNFPPRFSGLQFPNYSSELNVNALELDDSALYLCASSWDRGIEQYFGPGTRLTVT.